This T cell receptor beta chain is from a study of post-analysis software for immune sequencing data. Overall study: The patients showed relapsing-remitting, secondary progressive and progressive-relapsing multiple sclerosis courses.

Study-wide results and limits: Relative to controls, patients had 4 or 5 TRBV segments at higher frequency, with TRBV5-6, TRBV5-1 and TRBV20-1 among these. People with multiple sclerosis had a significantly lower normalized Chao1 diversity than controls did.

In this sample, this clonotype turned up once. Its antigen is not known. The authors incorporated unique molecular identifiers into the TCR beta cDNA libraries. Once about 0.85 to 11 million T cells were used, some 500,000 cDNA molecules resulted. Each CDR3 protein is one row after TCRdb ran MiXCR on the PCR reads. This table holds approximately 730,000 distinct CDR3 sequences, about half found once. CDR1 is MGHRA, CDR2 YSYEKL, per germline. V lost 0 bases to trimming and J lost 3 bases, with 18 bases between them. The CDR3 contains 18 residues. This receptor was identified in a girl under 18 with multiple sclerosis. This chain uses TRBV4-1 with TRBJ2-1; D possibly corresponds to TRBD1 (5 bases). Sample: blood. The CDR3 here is CASSQDHLGPLYYNEQFF. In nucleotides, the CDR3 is TGCGCCAGCAGCCAAGATCATCTGGGGCCCTTATACTACAATGAGCAGTTCTTC.